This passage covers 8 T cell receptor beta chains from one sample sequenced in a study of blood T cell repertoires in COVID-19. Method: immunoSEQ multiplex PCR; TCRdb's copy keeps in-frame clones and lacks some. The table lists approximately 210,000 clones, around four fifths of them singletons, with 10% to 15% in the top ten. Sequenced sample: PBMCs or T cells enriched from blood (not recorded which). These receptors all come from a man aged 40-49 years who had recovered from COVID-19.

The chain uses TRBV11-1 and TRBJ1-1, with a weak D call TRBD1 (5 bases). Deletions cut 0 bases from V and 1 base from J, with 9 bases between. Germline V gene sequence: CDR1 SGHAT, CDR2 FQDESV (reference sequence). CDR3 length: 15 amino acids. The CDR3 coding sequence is TGTGCCAGCAGCTTAGCCGGGCAGGGGAACACTGAAGCTTTCTTT. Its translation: CASSLAGQGNTEAFF.

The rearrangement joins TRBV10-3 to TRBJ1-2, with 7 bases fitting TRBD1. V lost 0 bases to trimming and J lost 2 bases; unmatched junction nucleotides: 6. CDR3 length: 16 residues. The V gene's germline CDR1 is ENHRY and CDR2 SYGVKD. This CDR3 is CAISESTGQRNYGYTF. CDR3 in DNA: TGTGCCATCAGTGAGTCTACGGGACAGCGAAACTATGGCTACACCTTC.

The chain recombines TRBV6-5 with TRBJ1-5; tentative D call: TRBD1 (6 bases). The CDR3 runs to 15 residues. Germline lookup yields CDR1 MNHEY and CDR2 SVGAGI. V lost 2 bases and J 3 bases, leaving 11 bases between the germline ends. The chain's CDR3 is CASSYGGGHNQPQHF. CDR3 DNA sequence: TGTGCCAGCAGTTACGGGGGCGGACACAATCAGCCCCAGCATTTT.

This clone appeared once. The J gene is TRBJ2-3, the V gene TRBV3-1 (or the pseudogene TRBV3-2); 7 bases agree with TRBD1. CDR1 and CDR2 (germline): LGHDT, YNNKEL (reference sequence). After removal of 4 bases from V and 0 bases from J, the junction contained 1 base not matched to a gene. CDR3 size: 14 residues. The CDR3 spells CASSPGQSTDTQYF. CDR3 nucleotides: TGTGCCAGCAGCCCGGGACAGAGCACAGATACGCAGTATTTT.

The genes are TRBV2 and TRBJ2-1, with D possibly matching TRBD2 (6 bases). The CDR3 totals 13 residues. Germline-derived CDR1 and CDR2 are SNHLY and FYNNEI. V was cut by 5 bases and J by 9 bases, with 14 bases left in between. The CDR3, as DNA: TGTGCCAGCAGTTTCGAGCCGGGGGTTGAGCAGTTCTTC. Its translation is CASSFEPGVEQFF.

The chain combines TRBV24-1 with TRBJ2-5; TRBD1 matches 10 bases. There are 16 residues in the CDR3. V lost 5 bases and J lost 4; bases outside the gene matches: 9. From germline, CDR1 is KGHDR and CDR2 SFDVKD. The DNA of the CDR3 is TGTGCCACCAGTGCTTCGACAGGGGGCGCGGGAGAGACCCAGTACTTC. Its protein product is CATSASTGGAGETQYF.

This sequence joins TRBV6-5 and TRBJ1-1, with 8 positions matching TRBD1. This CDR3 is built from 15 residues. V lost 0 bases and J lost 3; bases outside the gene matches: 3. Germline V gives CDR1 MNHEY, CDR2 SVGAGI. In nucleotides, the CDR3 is TGTGCCAGCAGTTACTCTCAGGGGGCGGACACTGAAGCTTTCTTT. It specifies CASSYSQGADTEAFF.

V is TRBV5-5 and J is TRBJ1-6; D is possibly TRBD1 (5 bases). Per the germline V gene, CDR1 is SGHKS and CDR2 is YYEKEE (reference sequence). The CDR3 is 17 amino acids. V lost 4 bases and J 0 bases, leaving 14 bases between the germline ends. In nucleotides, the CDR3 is TGTGCCAGCAGCGGCTCGGGGGGGAGCTCCTATAATTCACCCCTCCACTTT. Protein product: CASSGSGGSSYNSPLHF.